This TCR beta chain was observed in a study of blood T cell repertoires in COVID-19. The CDR3 sequence is 15 residues long. V lost 0 bases to trimming and J lost 5 bases; unmatched junction nucleotides: 5. Germline assignment: CDR1 LNHNV and CDR2 YYDKDF (reference sequence). Original processing notes: Estimation of nucleated cell counts relied on the amplification of reference gene primers. Clones were sequenced by immunoSEQ multiplex PCR, and TCRdb holds only the in-frame ones, with some missing. V, J and clone size derive from that table, while D and trimming were established from the DNA sequence. Among more than 200,000 clones, 65% to 85% were seen once, and the ten largest hold roughly 8.8%.

The V and J genes are TRBV15 and TRBJ2-3; TRBD2 matches 7 bases. The sequence was obtained from a woman between 50 and 59 years old with acute or convalescent COVID-19. Sequenced sample: peripheral blood. CDR3 DNA sequence: TGTGCCACCAGCAGAGATCAGGCTAGCGGAGATACGCAGTATTTT. Protein product: CATSRDQASGDTQYF.